The rows below give T cell receptor beta chains drawn from one sample of a study of cytomegalovirus exposure and HLA in healthy donors. Method: immunoSEQ multiplex PCR; TCRdb's copy keeps in-frame clones and lacks some. The sample carries around 200,000 clones, roughly 80% recorded once. Sequenced material: PBMCs. The receptor set was obtained from a boy between 5 and 17 years old in good health and CMV-seronegative. CDR3s include the opening cysteine and the closing phenylalanine or tryptophan. A D gene is named only where the DNA matches it firmly. Some rows mark clone size as missing; the rest say once, few, many or name a class of expanded clone.

>12|TRBJ1-1|TRBV7-9|NA|NA
TGTTCCAGCAGCCCCGGACAGACTGAAGCTTTCTTT
CSSSPGQTEAFF
>13|TRBJ2-7|TRBV30|TRBD1|few
TGTGCCTGGAGGGACAGGGACTCCTACGAGCAGTACTTC
CAWRDRDSYEQYF
>18|TRBJ2-1|TRBV14|NA|NA
TGTGCCAGCAGCCAAGAGTGGGATGCGGGTGCCACCTACAATGAGCAGTTCTTC
CASSQEWDAGATYNEQFF
>15|TRBJ2-7|TRBV5-1|NA|NA
TGCGCCACCCGCGCCCGATCGGGAAAAAACTACGAGCAGTACTTC
CATRARSGKNYEQYF
>14|TRBJ2-3|TRBV23-1|NA|NA
TGCGCCAGCAGCCTGACCCCGGAGGCAGATACGCAGTATTTT
CASSLTPEADTQYF
>16|TRBJ2-2|TRBV25-1|TRBD1|once
TGTGCCAGCACATGGGCGGACAGGGGGCAGATCGGGGAGCTGTTTTTT
CASTWADRGQIGELFF
>14|TRBJ1-2|TRBV11-3|NA|NA
TGTGCCAGCAGCTCCCCTGGAGGAAACTATGGCTACACCTTC
CASSSPGGNYGYTF
>15|TRBJ2-1|TRBV7-9|TRBD2|NA
TGTGCCAGCAGCCCCAGCGGGGGGATTTGGGATGAGCAGTTCTTC
CASSPSGGIWDEQFF
>15|TRBJ1-1|TRBV19|NA|few
TGTGCCAGTAGTACGATATACGACGGACTCACTGAAGCTTTCTTT
CASSTIYDGLTEAFF
>15|TRBJ1-2|TRBV5-1|NA|NA
TGCGCCAGCAGCTTGAACCTCGAGGCGGTATATGGCTACACCTTC
CASSLNLEAVYGYTF
>15|TRBJ1-1|TRBV19|TRBD1|few
TGTGCCAGTAGTCTAAGGACAGGGGCGTACACTGAAGCTTTCTTT
CASSLRTGAYTEAFF
>16|TRBJ2-7|TRBV5-1|TRBD2|few
TGCGCCAGCAGCGGGGGGACTAGCGGGAGTCTCTACGAGCAGTACTTC
CASSGGTSGSLYEQYF
>13|TRBJ2-7|TRBV5-1|NA|NA
TGCGCCAGCAGCCGCGGGGAAACCTACGAGCAGTACTTC
CASSRGETYEQYF
>15|TRBJ1-5|TRBV11-2|NA|once
TGTGCCAGCAGCTCCATTACAGGGCGCGGTCAGCCCCAGCATTTT
CASSSITGRGQPQHF
>15|TRBJ1-2|TRBV4-1|NA|NA
TGCGCCAGCAGCCAGCCAGGGCGACCTAACTATGGCTACACCTTC
CASSQPGRPNYGYTF
>16|TRBJ1-2|TRBV6-1|NA|NA
TGTGCCAGCAGTGAAGACTGGGCCCTTGGGTACTATGGCTACACCTTC
CASSEDWALGYYGYTF
>15|TRBJ2-7|TRBV15|NA|NA
TGTGCCACCAGCAGAGATCTGGGCACAGCCTACGAGCAGTACTTC
CATSRDLGTAYEQYF
>15|TRBJ1-2|TRBV2|NA|few
TGTGCCAGCAGTGTTCTGGGACTCACTAACTATGGCTACACCTTC
CASSVLGLTNYGYTF
>14|TRBJ1-2|TRBV28|TRBD1|NA
TGTGCCAGCAGGTCGGACAGGGGTGACTATGGCTACACCTTC
CASRSDRGDYGYTF
>15|TRBJ2-6|TRBV6-6|NA|NA
TGTGCCAGCAGGCACTACAACTCTGGGGCCAACGTCCTGACTTTC
CASRHYNSGANVLTF
>16|TRBJ2-3|TRBV9|NA|NA
TGTGCCAGCAGCGTTACTGGGGGCGGTGGCACAGATACGCAGTATTTT
CASSVTGGGGTDTQYF
>20|TRBJ2-3|TRBV4-3|TRBD2|NA
TGCGCCAGCAGCCAAGATATGGTACTAGCGGGCGGCCCCGTGACAGATACGCAGTATTTT
CASSQDMVLAGGPVTDTQYF
>15|TRBJ1-1|TRBV4-1|NA|NA
TGCGCCAGCAGCCAAGAGCGGGCAGTGAACACTGAAGCTTTCTTT
CASSQERAVNTEAFF
>13|TRBJ1-2|TRBV19|TRBD1|NA
TGTGCCAGTAGAGGGCAGGGGGCGAATGGCTACACCTTC
CASRGQGANGYTF
>13|TRBJ2-1|TRBV5-4|NA|NA
TGTGCCAGCAGCTTGGAGAGGGTCAATGAGCAGTTCTTC
CASSLERVNEQFF
>14|TRBJ2-3|TRBV19|NA|NA
TGTGCCAGTACGGAGGGGCACGGCACAGATACGCAGTATTTT
CASTEGHGTDTQYF
>15|TRBJ1-1|TRBV19|NA|once
TGTGCCAGTAGTATTTCGCAGGATCAGAACACTGAAGCTTTCTTT
CASSISQDQNTEAFF
>15|TRBJ1-1|TRBV7-8|TRBD1|NA
TGTGCCGGCAGCTTAGACAGGGGAGAGTACACTGAAGCTTTCTTT
CAGSLDRGEYTEAFF
>14|TRBJ1-5|TRBV6-1|TRBD1|NA
TGTGCCAGCAGTCCGGACAGGGGAGCTCCGGCCCAGCATTTT
CASSPDRGAPAQHF
>14|TRBJ1-5|TRBV9|NA|once
TGTGCCAGCAGCTTACAGGGTGGCAATCAGCCCCAGCATTTT
CASSLQGGNQPQHF
>15|TRBJ2-4|TRBV4-2|NA|NA
TGTGCCAGCAGCTCGGAGTATGGTGCCAAAAACATTCAGTACTTC
CASSSEYGAKNIQYF
>16|TRBJ2-3|TRBV7-3|TRBD2|NA
TGTGCCAGCAGCCGGTTAGCGGGGGATGTGACAGATACGCAGTATTTT
CASSRLAGDVTDTQYF
>15|TRBJ2-7|TRBV19|TRBD1|NA
TGTGCCAGTAGTACATCACCGGGACAGACCTACGAGCAGTACTTC
CASSTSPGQTYEQYF
>13|TRBJ1-1|TRBV9|NA|few
TGTGCCAGCAGCGTAGGTGGGCCGGCTGAAGCTTTCTTT
CASSVGGPAEAFF
>15|TRBJ2-7|TRBV19|TRBD2|once
TGTGCCAGTAGTAGTGAGACTAGCGGAATCTACGAGCAGTACTTC
CASSSETSGIYEQYF
>16|TRBJ1-2|TRBV7-9|NA|NA
TGTGCCAGCAGCTTAATTTTGGGGGCGCGGCATTTTGGCTACACCTTC
CASSLILGARHFGYTF
>12|TRBJ2-7|TRBV7-2|TRBD1|NA
TGTGCCAGCCGATGGGACAGGGGCGAGCAGTACTTC
CASRWDRGEQYF
>14|TRBJ1-1|TRBV6-5|TRBD1|NA
TGTGCCAGCAGTTACTCACAGGGGACCACTGAAGCTTTCTTT
CASSYSQGTTEAFF
>15|TRBJ1-5|TRBV5-6|NA|NA
TGTGCCAGTTCGAAAGGGGCGGATAGCAATCAGCCCCAGCATTTT
CASSKGADSNQPQHF
>16|TRBJ2-3|TRBV9|NA|NA
TGTGCCAGCAGCACCCAGGGGAACCCTAGCACAGATACGCAGTATTTT
CASSTQGNPSTDTQYF
>15|TRBJ2-7|TRBV5-6|NA|NA
TGTGCCAGCAGCTTCGGACAGCTGAAAACCTACGAGCAGTACTTC
CASSFGQLKTYEQYF
>13|TRBJ1-2|TRBV2|NA|NA
TGTGCCAGCCTGCCGGGGGGCAACTATGGCTACACCTTC
CASLPGGNYGYTF
>12|TRBJ1-6|TRBV5-1|TRBD1|NA
TGCGCCAGCAGCTCACAGGGGGCTAACCTCCACTTT
CASSSQGANLHF
>17|TRBJ2-2|TRBV19|TRBD1|NA
TGTGCCAGTAGTTTCCAGGGACAGGGGGAAGACACCGGGGAGCTGTTTTTT
CASSFQGQGEDTGELFF
>17|TRBJ1-2|TRBV13|TRBD1|NA
TGTGCCAGCAGCTTGGCTGACAGGGGCCCAGGCGACTATGGCTACACCTTC
CASSLADRGPGDYGYTF
>14|TRBJ2-7|TRBV7-9|NA|NA
TGTGCCAGCAGCTCACCGTGGGCCTCCTACGAGCAGTACTTC
CASSSPWASYEQYF
>16|TRBJ1-1|TRBV15|TRBD1|NA
TGTGCCACCAGCACCCACAGGGGCGGAACTATGAGTGAAGCTTTCTTT
CATSTHRGGTMSEAFF
>15|TRBJ2-2|TRBV18|NA|few
TGTGCCAGCTCACCTACCGGGTCGAACACCGGGGAGCTGTTTTTT
CASSPTGSNTGELFF
>14|TRBJ1-2|TRBV5-8|NA|NA
TGTGCCAGCCGAAGACAGGCGATCGACTATGGCTACACCTTC
CASRRQAIDYGYTF
>15|TRBJ1-3|TRBV10-3|TRBD1|NA
TGTGCCATCAGCTCGGGACAGGGGCCTGGAAACACCATATATTTT
CAISSGQGPGNTIYF
>14|TRBJ1-2|TRBV5-1|NA|NA
TGCGCCAGCAGCTTGAGCGGCTCTAACTATGGCTACACCTTC
CASSLSGSNYGYTF
>12|TRBJ2-7|TRBV5-1|NA|NA
TGCGCCAGCAGCCCCCGGGGGTGGGAGCAGTACTTC
CASSPRGWEQYF
>15|TRBJ2-5|TRBV9|NA|once
TGTGCCAGCAGCGTATCCGGGACGGGGGAAGAGACCCAGTACTTC
CASSVSGTGEETQYF
>17|TRBJ2-5|TRBV4-1|TRBD2|few
TGCGCCAGCAGCCAACGAGGGAGGGCCGGGGCAAAAGAGACCCAGTACTTC
CASSQRGRAGAKETQYF
>16|TRBJ1-1|TRBV18|NA|NA
TGTGCCAGCTCACCTATTGAGGACAGTGAGAACACTGAAGCTTTCTTT
CASSPIEDSENTEAFF
>16|TRBJ1-1|TRBV6-5|TRBD1|NA
TGTGCCAGCAGTTACTTATACGGGACAGCGAACACTGAAGCTTTCTTT
CASSYLYGTANTEAFF
>15|TRBJ1-5|TRBV7-9|NA|NA
TGTGCCAGCAGCCCCTCGGGGGGTAGCAATCAGCCCCAGCATTTT
CASSPSGGSNQPQHF
>13|TRBJ2-2|TRBV19|NA|NA
TGTGCCAGTGCCAGGGCGAACACCGGGGAGCTGTTTTTT
CASARANTGELFF
>15|TRBJ2-1|TRBV30|TRBD2|NA
TGTGCCTGGAGTTTGAGACTAGCGGGGGCCCATGAGCAGTTCTTC
CAWSLRLAGAHEQFF
>12|TRBJ1-2|TRBV10-3|NA|once
TGTGCCATCAGTGATGGAGAAGCCGGCTACACCTTC
CAISDGEAGYTF